This T cell receptor beta chain stems from a study of CD8 T cells in Susac syndrome. The V and J ends lost 1 base and 6 bases, in that order; junction bases with no gene match: 3. The length of the CDR3 is 14 residues. Germline CDR1 reads GTSNPN; CDR2 reads SVGIG (reference sequence). An input of 0.5 to 1 ug of RNA was subjected to reverse transcription using random hexamers. Amplification of TCR beta CDR3 across 54 Vbeta and 13 Jbeta was performed with immunoSEQ multiplex PCR. TCRdb re-called the immunoSEQ multiplex PCR reads with MiXCR, one entry per CDR3 protein. Of under 200,000 distinct CDR3 sequences listed, 85% to 95% are singletons. The healthy controls were matched to patients by age and sex.

The chain employs TRBV30 and TRBJ2-2, with 9 bases identical to TRBD1. Input material: CD4+ T cells from PBMCs. The sequence was obtained from a human donor in good health. The CDR3 DNA reads as TGTGCCTGGAGTGCCGACAGGGGGGCCGGGGAGCTGTTTTTT. Translated: CAWSADRGAGELFF.